This T cell receptor beta chain was observed in a study of cytomegalovirus exposure and HLA in healthy donors. The PCR was carried out with 60 Vbeta primers and 13 Jbeta primers. Clones were sequenced by immunoSEQ multiplex PCR, and TCRdb holds only the in-frame ones, with some missing. Of around 180,000 clones listed, around 84% were seen once; the top ten hold around 1.5%. Trimming removed 2 bases from V and 8 bases from J, with 18 bases in between. This CDR3 is 15 amino acids long. Germline V gene data show CDR1 as LNHDA and CDR2 as SQIVND (reference sequence). The sequencing input was PBMCs. The rearrangement uses TRBV19 and TRBJ1-2; D uncertain. The origin of this receptor is a woman under 30 in good health and CMV-seronegative. CDR3 sequence: CASSISSTAGVGYTF. The CDR3 region has the DNA TGTGCCAGTAGTATATCCTCGACTGCCGGAGTGGGCTACACCTTC. Based on the CDR3 plus reference TRBV19 and TRBJ1-2, the full variable domain is DGGITQSPKYLFRKEGQNVTLSCEQNLNHDAMYWYRQDPGQGLRLIYYSQIVNDFQKGDIAEGYSVSREKKESFPLTVTSAQKNPTAFYLCASSISSTAGVGYTFGSGTRLTVV.